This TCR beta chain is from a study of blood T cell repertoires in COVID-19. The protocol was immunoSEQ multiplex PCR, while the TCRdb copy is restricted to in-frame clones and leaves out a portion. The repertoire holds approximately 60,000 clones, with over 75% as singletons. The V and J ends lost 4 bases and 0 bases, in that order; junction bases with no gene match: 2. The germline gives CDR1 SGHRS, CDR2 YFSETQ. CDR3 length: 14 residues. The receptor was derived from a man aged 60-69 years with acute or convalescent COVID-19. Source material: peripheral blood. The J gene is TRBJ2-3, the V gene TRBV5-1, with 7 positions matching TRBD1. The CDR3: CASSRDRSTDTQYF. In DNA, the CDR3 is TGCGCCAGCAGCAGGGACAGAAGCACAGATACGCAGTATTTT. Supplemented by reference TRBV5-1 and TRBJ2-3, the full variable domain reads KAGVTQTPRYLIKTRGQQVTLSCSPISGHRSVSWYQQTPGQGLQFLFEYFSETQRNKGNFPGRFSGRQFSNSRSEMNVSTLELGDSALYLCASSRDRSTDTQYFGPGTRLTVL.